A single T cell receptor (beta chain) is shown here with its context. The sample is drawn from a study of identifying expanded T cells in peripheral blood. V lost 2 bases and J lost 2; bases outside the gene matches: 8. Germline lookup yields CDR1 MNHEY and CDR2 SMNVEV (reference sequence). This CDR3 comprises 16 residues. Measured with immunoSEQ multiplex PCR; TCRdb has only the in-frame clones, and not every one. The sample lists around 84,000 clones, over 85% occurring once. The gene calls are TRBV27 and TRBJ2-7; 8 nucleotides agree with TRBD1. Material for sequencing was blood. The receptor was isolated from a person between 18 and 75 years old in good health. CDR3 nucleotides: TGTGCCAGCAGTTTAACCGGACAGGGTTATCCCTACGAGCAGTACTTC. It translates to CASSLTGQGYPYEQYF.